The rows below give T cell receptor beta chains drawn from one sample of a study of glioma-infiltrating T cells after dendritic cell vaccination. Generated by immunoSEQ multiplex PCR, the TCRdb table keeps only in-frame clones and is missing some. This table has roughly 87,000 clones, less than 90% appearing once. The specimen was blood, collected after dendritic cell vaccination. Every receptor here comes from a human donor with glioblastoma. Both conserved end residues are part of each CDR3. The D gene is left open where the match is weak. Not all rows give a size; the values are once, few, many and, for expanded clones, a class.

CDR3,DNA,V,D,size,J
CASRPLQGAASPLHF,TGTGCCAGCAGACCGTTACAGGGCGCTGCATCACCCCTCCACTTT,TRBV6-1,-,-,TRBJ1-6
CASSEAWDSNVQYF,TGTGCCAGCAGCGAGGCCTGGGACAGCAACGTCCAGTACTTC,TRBV9,TRBD1,few,TRBJ2-5
CASSFGTVNTEAFF,TGTGCCAGCAGCTTCGGGACAGTGAACACTGAAGCTTTCTTT,TRBV7-9,TRBD1,-,TRBJ1-1
CAWSPGSTDTQYF,TGTGCCTGGAGTCCGGGAAGCACAGATACGCAGTATTTT,TRBV30,-,-,TRBJ2-3
CASSLGSGGKETQYF,TGTGCCAGCAGCTTGGGTAGCGGGGGGAAAGAGACCCAGTACTTC,TRBV7-3,TRBD2,-,TRBJ2-5
CASSLGPTGTSGAYEQYF,TGTGCCAGCAGCTTGGGCCCAACCGGGACTAGCGGAGCCTACGAGCAGTACTTC,TRBV7-3,TRBD2,-,TRBJ2-7
CASSKVRVNEQYF,TGTGCCAGCAGCAAAGTGCGGGTCAACGAGCAGTACTTC,TRBV21-1,-,-,TRBJ2-7
CASRETGRVNEQYF,TGTGCCAGCAGGGAGACAGGAAGGGTAAACGAGCAGTACTTC,TRBV2,-,-,TRBJ2-7
CASSYSSGSGGNEQFF,TGTGCCAGCAGTTACTCGTCGGGGTCAGGGGGCAATGAGCAGTTCTTC,TRBV6-5,TRBD1,-,TRBJ2-1
CASSASGWLNQPQHF,TGTGCCAGCAGTGCCTCAGGGTGGCTGAATCAGCCCCAGCATTTT,TRBV6-1,-,-,TRBJ1-5
CASSDTGESAGELFF,TGTGCCAGCAGTGACACAGGGGAATCGGCCGGGGAGCTGTTTTTT,TRBV25-1,TRBD1,-,TRBJ2-2
CASSFPGASGGDYEQYF,TGTGCCAGCAGCTTCCCAGGGGCTAGCGGGGGTGACTACGAGCAGTACTTC,TRBV7-2,TRBD2,-,TRBJ2-7
CASRIRGGHEKLFF,TGCGCCAGTAGGATACGAGGCGGCCATGAAAAACTGTTTTTT,TRBV19,-,-,TRBJ1-4
CASSQDRRAAFF,TGCGCCAGCAGCCAAGATCGCAGGGCGGCTTTCTTT,TRBV4-3,-,few,TRBJ1-1
CASSQVESLSGEQYF,TGCGCCAGCAGCCAAGTGGAGTCGCTCTCGGGCGAGCAGTACTTC,TRBV4-3,-,-,TRBJ2-7
CASSTRQAGGYGYTF,TGTGCCAGCAGTACCCGACAGGCGGGGGGGTATGGCTACACCTTC,TRBV6-5,-,-,TRBJ1-2
CASSLGVFQGQAPYEQYF,TGTGCCAGCAGCTTAGGCGTGTTTCAGGGACAGGCGCCCTACGAGCAGTACTTC,TRBV11-1,TRBD1,few,TRBJ2-7
CASISGTGNPEAFF,TGTGCCAGCATCTCCGGGACAGGGAACCCTGAAGCTTTCTTT,TRBV25-1,TRBD1,-,TRBJ1-1
CAGSLAGEVDEQFF,TGTGCCGGCAGCTTGGCTGGGGAGGTAGATGAGCAGTTCTTC,TRBV5-6,-,-,TRBJ2-1
CASSRQVNQPQHF,TGTGCCAGCAGCCGGCAGGTTAATCAGCCCCAGCATTTT,TRBV6-5,-,-,TRBJ1-5
CASSRTSGGAGEQFF,TGTGCCAGCAGTCGGACTAGCGGGGGGGCAGGGGAGCAGTTCTTC,TRBV2,TRBD2,-,TRBJ2-1
CASSDTLNYEQYF,TGTGCCAGCAGCGATACCCTAAATTACGAGCAGTACTTC,TRBV7-9,-,-,TRBJ2-7
CASSSTGSGIGAFF,TGTGCCAGTAGTAGTACAGGGTCGGGGATCGGAGCTTTCTTT,TRBV19,-,-,TRBJ1-1
CASSQSMGHNSGANVLTF,TGCGCCAGCAGTCAATCGATGGGACACAACTCTGGGGCCAACGTCCTGACTTTC,TRBV23-1,-,-,TRBJ2-6
CASQTENTGELFF,TGTGCCAGCCAGACAGAGAACACCGGGGAGCTGTTTTTT,TRBV2,-,-,TRBJ2-2
CASSEPQENTEAFF,TGTGCCAGCAGCGAACCCCAGGAGAACACTGAAGCTTTCTTT,TRBV6-1,-,-,TRBJ1-1
CASSESGPGYGYTF,TGTGCCAGCAGTGAATCCGGCCCAGGGTATGGCTACACCTTC,TRBV25-1,-,-,TRBJ1-2
CASSVAGFMSDSPLHF,TGTGCCAGCAGCGTAGCAGGCTTCATGTCCGATTCACCCCTCCACTTT,TRBV9,-,-,TRBJ1-6
CASSLNGNIQYF,TGTGCCAGCAGCTTGAATGGCAACATTCAGTACTTC,TRBV5-4,-,-,TRBJ2-4
CASSRDRTAEAFF,TGTGCCAGCAGTAGAGACAGGACGGCTGAAGCTTTCTTT,TRBV6-1,-,-,TRBJ1-1
CASSQDLGQGDIQYF,TGCGCCAGCAGCCAAGACCTAGGACAGGGGGACATTCAGTACTTC,TRBV4-3,TRBD1,once,TRBJ2-4
CASSGQGWDGNQPQHF,TGTGCCAGCAGTGGACAGGGGTGGGATGGCAATCAGCCCCAGCATTTT,TRBV6-1,TRBD1,-,TRBJ1-5
CASSLRGRWNEKLFF,TGTGCCAGCAGCCTTAGGGGGCGTTGGAATGAAAAACTGTTTTTT,TRBV9,TRBD1,-,TRBJ1-4
CASSLAMVAGSLHNEQFF,TGTGCCAGCAGCTTGGCCATGGTAGCGGGGTCCCTACACAATGAGCAGTTCTTC,TRBV5-6,TRBD2,-,TRBJ2-1
CASSDGTSGGDTQYF,TGTGCCAGCAGTGACGGGACTAGCGGGGGAGATACGCAGTATTTT,TRBV6-4,TRBD2,-,TRBJ2-3
CASSRGQGGYGYTF,TGTGCCAGCAGCCGTGGTCAGGGTGGCTATGGCTACACCTTC,TRBV7-9,-,-,TRBJ1-2
CASSVAFTGEAFF,TGTGCCAGCAGCGTAGCTTTTACGGGTGAAGCTTTCTTT,TRBV9,-,-,TRBJ1-1
CAISESVTAYEQYF,TGTGCCATCAGTGAGTCGGTAACAGCCTACGAGCAGTACTTC,TRBV10-3,-,few,TRBJ2-7
CASSLGGATNEKLFF,TGCGCCAGCAGCTTGGGGGGAGCAACTAATGAAAAACTGTTTTTT,TRBV5-1,-,-,TRBJ1-4
CASSVLQANQPQHF,TGTGCCAGCAGTGTACTTCAGGCAAATCAGCCCCAGCATTTT,TRBV2,-,-,TRBJ1-5